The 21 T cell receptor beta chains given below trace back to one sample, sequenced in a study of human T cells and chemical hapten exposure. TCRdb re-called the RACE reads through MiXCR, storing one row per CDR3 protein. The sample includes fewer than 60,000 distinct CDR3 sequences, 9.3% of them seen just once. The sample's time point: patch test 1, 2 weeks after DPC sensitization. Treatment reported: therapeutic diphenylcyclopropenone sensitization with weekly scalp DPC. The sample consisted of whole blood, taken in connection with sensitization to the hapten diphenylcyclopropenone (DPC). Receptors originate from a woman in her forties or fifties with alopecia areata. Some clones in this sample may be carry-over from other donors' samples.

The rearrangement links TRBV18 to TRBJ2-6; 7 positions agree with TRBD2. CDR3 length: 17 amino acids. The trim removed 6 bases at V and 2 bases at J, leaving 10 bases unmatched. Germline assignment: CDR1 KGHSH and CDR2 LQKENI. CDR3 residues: CASSPVAGVPGANVLTF. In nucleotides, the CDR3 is TGTGCCAGCTCCCCCGTTGCGGGAGTTCCTGGGGCCAACGTCCTGACTTTC.

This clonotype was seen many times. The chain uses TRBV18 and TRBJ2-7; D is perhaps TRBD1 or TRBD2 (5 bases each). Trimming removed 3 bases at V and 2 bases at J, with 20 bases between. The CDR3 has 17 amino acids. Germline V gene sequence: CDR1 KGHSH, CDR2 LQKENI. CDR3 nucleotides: TGTGCCAGCTCACCGAGAGTCCCCGGGACCGGGGCCTACGAGCAGTACTTC. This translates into CASSPRVPGTGAYEQYF.

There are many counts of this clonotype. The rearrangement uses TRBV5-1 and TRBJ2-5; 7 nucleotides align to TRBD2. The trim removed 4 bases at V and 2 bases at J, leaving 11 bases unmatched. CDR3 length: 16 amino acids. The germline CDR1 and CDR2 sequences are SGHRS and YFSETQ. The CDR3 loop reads CASSPGPSGQQETQYF. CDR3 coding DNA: TGCGCCAGCAGCCCTGGGCCTAGCGGACAACAAGAGACCCAGTACTTC.

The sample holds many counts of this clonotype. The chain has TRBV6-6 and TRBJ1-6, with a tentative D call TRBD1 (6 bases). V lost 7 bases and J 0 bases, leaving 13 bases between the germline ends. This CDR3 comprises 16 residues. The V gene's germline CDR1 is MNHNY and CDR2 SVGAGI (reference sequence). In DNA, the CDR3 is TGTGCCAGCAACAGGGACCGGAGCTCCTATAATTCACCCCTCCACTTT. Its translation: CASNRDRSSYNSPLHF.

The CDR3 loop is CSASAGQFNTEAFF. The CDR3 coding sequence is TGCAGTGCTAGCGCTGGACAGTTCAACACTGAAGCTTTCTTT. The genes are TRBV20-1 and TRBJ1-1, with D possibly matching TRBD1 (6 bases). The germline V and J ends were trimmed by 3 bases and 2 bases, with 13 bases remaining between them. The CDR3 extends over 14 amino acids. The germline CDR1 and CDR2 sequences are DFQATT and SNEGSKA (reference sequence).

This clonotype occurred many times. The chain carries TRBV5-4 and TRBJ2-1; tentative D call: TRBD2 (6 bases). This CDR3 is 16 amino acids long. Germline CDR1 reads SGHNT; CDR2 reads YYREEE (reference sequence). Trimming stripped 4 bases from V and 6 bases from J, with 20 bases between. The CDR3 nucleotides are TGTGCCAGCAGCCAGACAGCGGAAGCGGGTCGCAATGAGCAGTTCTTC. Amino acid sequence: CASSQTAEAGRNEQFF.

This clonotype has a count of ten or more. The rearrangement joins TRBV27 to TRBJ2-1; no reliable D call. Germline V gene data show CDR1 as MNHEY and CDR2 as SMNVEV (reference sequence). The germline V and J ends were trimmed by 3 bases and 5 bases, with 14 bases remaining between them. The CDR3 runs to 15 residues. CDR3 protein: CASSLVRQDDNEQFF. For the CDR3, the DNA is TGTGCCAGCAGTTTGGTGCGTCAAGATGACAATGAGCAGTTCTTC.

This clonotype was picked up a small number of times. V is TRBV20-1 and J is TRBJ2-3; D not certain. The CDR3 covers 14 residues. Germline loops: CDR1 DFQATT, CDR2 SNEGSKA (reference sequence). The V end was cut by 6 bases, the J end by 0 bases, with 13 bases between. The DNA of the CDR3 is TGCAGTGCCCCCCTCCGGCTTAGCACAGATACGCAGTATTTT. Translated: CSAPLRLSTDTQYF.

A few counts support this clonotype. In nucleotides, the CDR3 is TGTGCCAGCAGTTTATTGGCCGGGTTAGGCTACACCTTC. Translation: CASSLLAGLGYTF. V is TRBV28 and J is TRBJ1-2; D gene ambiguous. Deletions cut 1 base from V and 8 bases from J, with 11 bases between. In germline, CDR1 is MDHEN, CDR2 SYDVKM. The CDR3 has 13 amino acids.

The CDR3 nucleotides are TGTGCCAGCAGCCGGGAACCAAATAGCAATCAGCCCCAGCATTTT. It codes for CASSREPNSNQPQHF. This rearrangement joins TRBV11-2 to TRBJ1-5; D remains ambiguous. CDR3 size: 15 residues. Germline V gene lookup returns CDR1 SGHAT and CDR2 FQNNGV. The germline V and J ends were trimmed by 5 bases and 0 bases, with 11 bases remaining between them. The complete variable domain, with remaining parts taken from reference TRBV11-2 and TRBJ1-5, reads EAGVAQSPRYKIIEKRQSVAFWCNPISGHATLYWYQQILGQGPKLLIQFQNNGVVDDSQLPKDRFSAERLKGVDSTLKIQPAKLEDSAVYLCASSREPNSNQPQHFGDGTRLSIL.

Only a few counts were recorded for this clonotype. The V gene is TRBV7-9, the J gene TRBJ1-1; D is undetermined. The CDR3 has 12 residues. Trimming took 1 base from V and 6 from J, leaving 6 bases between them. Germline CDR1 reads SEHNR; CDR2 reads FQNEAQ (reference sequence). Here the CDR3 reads CASSLGQAEAFF. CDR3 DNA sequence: TGTGCCAGCAGCTTAGGGCAAGCTGAAGCTTTCTTT.

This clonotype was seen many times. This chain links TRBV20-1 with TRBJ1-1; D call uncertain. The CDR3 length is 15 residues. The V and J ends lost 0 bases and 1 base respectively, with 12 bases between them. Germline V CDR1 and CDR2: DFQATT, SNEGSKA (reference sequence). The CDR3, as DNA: TGCAGTGCTAGAGATATGGCAAGGGCGAACACTGAAGCTTTCTTT. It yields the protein CSARDMARANTEAFF.

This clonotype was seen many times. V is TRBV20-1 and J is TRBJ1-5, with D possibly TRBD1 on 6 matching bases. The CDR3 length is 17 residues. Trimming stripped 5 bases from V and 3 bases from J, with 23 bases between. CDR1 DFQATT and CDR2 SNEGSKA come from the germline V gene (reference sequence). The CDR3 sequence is CSAEGYGGAQVNQPQHF. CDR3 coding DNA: TGCAGTGCTGAGGGTTATGGGGGGGCGCAAGTCAATCAGCCCCAGCATTTT.

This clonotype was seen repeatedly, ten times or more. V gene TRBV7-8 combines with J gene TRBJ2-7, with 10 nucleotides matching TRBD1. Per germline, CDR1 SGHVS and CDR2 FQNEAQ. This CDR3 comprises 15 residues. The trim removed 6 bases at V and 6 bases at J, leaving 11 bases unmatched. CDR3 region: CASSPGTGVFSEQYF. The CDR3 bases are TGTGCCAGCAGTCCAGGGACAGGGGTCTTCTCCGAGCAGTACTTC.

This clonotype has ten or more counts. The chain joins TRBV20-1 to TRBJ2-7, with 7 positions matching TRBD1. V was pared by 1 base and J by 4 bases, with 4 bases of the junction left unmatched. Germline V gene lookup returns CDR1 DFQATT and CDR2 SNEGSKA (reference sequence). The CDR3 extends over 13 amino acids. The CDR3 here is CSARVYRGYEQYF. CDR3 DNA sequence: TGCAGTGCTAGAGTTTACAGGGGTTACGAGCAGTACTTC.

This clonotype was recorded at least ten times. Written as DNA, the CDR3 is TGTGCCAGCTCTTTAACCGGAGAGACAGAGACCCAGTACTTC. This translates into CASSLTGETETQYF. The V call is TRBV18, the J call TRBJ2-5; unclear D gene. Germline assignment: CDR1 KGHSH and CDR2 LQKENI. The CDR3 sequence is 14 residues long. Trimming took 6 bases from V and 4 from J, leaving 15 bases between them.

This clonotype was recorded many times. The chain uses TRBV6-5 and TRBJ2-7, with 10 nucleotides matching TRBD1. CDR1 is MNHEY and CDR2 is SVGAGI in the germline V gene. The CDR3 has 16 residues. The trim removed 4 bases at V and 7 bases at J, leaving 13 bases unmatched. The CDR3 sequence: CASSSRSGTGAREQYF. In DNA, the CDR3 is TGTGCCAGCAGTTCCAGGTCGGGGACAGGGGCGCGGGAGCAGTACTTC.

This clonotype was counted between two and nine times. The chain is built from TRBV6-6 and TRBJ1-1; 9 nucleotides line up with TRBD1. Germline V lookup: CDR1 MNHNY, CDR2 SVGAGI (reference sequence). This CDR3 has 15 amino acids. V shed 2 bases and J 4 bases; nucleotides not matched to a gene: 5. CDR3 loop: CASSYPGQGVTEAFF. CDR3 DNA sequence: TGTGCCAGCAGTTACCCGGGACAGGGTGTCACTGAAGCTTTCTTT.

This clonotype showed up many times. CDR3 sequence: CASSPRTNTGELFF. The DNA of the CDR3 is TGTGCCAGCAGCCCGAGGACGAACACCGGGGAGCTGTTTTTT. The chain joins TRBV3-1 to TRBJ2-2, with D unresolved. The V end lost 4 bases, the J end lost 0 bases, and 6 bases lay between the germline ends. There are 14 residues in the CDR3. Per the germline V gene, CDR1 is LGHDT and CDR2 is YNNKEL (reference sequence).

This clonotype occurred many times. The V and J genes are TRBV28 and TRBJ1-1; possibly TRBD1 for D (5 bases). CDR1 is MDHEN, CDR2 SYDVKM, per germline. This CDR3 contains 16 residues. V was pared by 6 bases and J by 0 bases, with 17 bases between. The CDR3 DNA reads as TGTGCCAGCAGCCCACTTGGGAAACAGGTGAACACTGAAGCTTTCTTT. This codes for CASSPLGKQVNTEAFF.

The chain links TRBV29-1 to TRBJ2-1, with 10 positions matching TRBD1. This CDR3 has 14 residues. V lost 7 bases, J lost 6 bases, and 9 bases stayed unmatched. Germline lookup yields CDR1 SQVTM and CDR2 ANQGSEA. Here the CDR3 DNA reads TGCAGCGGCCGGGACAGGGGCCGTTTCAATGAGCAGTTCTTC. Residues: CSGRDRGRFNEQFF.